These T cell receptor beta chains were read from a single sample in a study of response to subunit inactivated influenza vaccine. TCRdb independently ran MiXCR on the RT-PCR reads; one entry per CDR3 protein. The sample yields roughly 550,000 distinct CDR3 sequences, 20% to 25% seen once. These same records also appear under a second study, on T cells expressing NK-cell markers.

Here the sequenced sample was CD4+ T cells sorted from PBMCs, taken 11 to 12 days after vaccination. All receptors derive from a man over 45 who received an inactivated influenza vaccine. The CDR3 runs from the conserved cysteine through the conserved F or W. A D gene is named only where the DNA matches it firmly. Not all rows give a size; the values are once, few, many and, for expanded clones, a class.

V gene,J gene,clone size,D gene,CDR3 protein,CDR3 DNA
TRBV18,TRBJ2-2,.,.,CASSPQEGSGELFF,TGTGCCAGCTCACCGCAGGAGGGTTCCGGGGAGCTGTTTTTT
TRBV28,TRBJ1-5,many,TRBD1,CASSASGGLGSLGDQPQHF,TGTGCCAGCAGTGCCTCAGGGGGCCTGGGCTCCTTGGGAGATCAGCCCCAGCATTTT
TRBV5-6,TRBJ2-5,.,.,CASSRPYETQYF,TGTGCCAGCAGCCGACCTTATGAGACCCAGTACTTC
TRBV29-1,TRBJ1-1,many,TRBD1,CSVDRKSTGVSTEAFF,TGCAGCGTTGACAGAAAATCGACAGGGGTCAGTACTGAAGCTTTCTTT
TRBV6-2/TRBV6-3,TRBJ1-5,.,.,CASSSGWGVSDQPQHF,TGTGCCAGCAGTTCGGGCTGGGGGGTCTCGGATCAGCCCCAGCATTTT
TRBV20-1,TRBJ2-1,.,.,CSARRETTDNEQFF,TGCAGTGCTAGACGCGAGACTACTGACAATGAGCAGTTCTTC
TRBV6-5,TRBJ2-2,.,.,CASSYRVPTGPNTGELFF,TGTGCCAGCAGTTACCGGGTTCCGACAGGACCGAACACCGGGGAGCTGTTTTTT
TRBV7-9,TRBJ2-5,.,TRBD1,CASNADRVKETQYF,TGTGCCAGCAACGCCGACAGGGTCAAAGAGACCCAGTACTTC
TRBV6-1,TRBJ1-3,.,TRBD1,CASRDSFFGNTIYF,TGTGCCAGCCGGGACAGTTTCTTCGGAAACACCATATATTTT
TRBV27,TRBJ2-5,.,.,CASSLTSGWQETQYF,TGTGCCAGCAGTCTTACTAGTGGGTGGCAAGAGACCCAGTACTTC
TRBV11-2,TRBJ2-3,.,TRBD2,CASSSLARSSGGLDTQYF,TGTGCCAGCAGCTCACTAGCCCGCTCTAGCGGGGGGTTGGATACGCAGTATTTT
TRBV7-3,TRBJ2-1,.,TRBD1,CASSGNAQGDEQFF,TGTGCCAGCAGCGGGAACGCGCAGGGGGATGAGCAGTTCTTC
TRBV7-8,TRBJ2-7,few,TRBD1,CASSSIGQAKIEQYF,TGTGCCAGCAGCTCAATTGGACAGGCCAAAATAGAGCAGTACTTC
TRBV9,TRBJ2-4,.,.,CASSPSLENIQYF,TGTGCCAGCAGCCCCTCCCTGGAAAACATTCAGTACTTC
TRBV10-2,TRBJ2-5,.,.,CASSIRGKETQYF,TGCGCCAGCAGTATCCGGGGTAAAGAGACCCAGTACTTC